This paragraph reports one T cell receptor beta chain. Its antigen is undetermined. The data originate from a study of OX40 agonist ivuxolimab in advanced cancers. The wider study: Patients' therapy was ivuxolimab, an antibody that acts as an agonist of OX40 (CD134).

Sequencing was performed with immunoSEQ multiplex PCR; in TCRdb, only in-frame clones are kept and a portion is missing. The sample lists 55,000 to 65,000 clones; roughly nine tenths were seen once. Deletions cut 0 bases from V and 0 bases from J, with 5 bases between. Germline V gene sequence: CDR1 LGHNA, CDR2 YNFKEQ. This CDR3 is built from 15 residues. Broader study findings: On average, CD8+ T cells had more expanded clones than CD4+. Blood T cells, both CD4+ and CD8+, expanded clonally by week 6 at 0.1 to 3.0 mg/kg. In a subset of nonresponders, normalized T-cell clonal expansion was also low.

The sequence was obtained from an adult with an advanced solid tumor such as melanoma, head and neck, liver or kidney cancer. V gene TRBV4-2 combines with J gene TRBJ2-2; D gene uncertain. The material sequenced was CD4+ or CD8+ T cells sorted from blood, taken in a trial of the OX40 agonist ivuxolimab. CDR3 region: CASSQDVANTGELFF. The CDR3, as DNA: TGTGCCAGCAGCCAAGATGTAGCGAACACCGGGGAGCTGTTTTTT.